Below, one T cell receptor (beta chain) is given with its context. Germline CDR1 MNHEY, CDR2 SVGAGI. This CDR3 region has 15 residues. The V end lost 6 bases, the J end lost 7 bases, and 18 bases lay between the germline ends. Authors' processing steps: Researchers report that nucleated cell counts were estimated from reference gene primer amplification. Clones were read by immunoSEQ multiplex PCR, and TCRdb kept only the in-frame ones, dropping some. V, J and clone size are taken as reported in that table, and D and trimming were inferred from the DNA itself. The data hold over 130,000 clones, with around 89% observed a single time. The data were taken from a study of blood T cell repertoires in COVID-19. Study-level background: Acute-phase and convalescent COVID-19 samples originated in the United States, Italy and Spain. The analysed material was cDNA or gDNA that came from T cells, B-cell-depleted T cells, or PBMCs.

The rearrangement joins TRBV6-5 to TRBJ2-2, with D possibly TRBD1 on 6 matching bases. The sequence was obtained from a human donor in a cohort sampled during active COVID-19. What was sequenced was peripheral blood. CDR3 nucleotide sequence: TGTGCCAGCAGCAAGACAGGCCTGCCCGGCGGGGAGCTGTTTTTT. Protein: CASSKTGLPGGELFF.